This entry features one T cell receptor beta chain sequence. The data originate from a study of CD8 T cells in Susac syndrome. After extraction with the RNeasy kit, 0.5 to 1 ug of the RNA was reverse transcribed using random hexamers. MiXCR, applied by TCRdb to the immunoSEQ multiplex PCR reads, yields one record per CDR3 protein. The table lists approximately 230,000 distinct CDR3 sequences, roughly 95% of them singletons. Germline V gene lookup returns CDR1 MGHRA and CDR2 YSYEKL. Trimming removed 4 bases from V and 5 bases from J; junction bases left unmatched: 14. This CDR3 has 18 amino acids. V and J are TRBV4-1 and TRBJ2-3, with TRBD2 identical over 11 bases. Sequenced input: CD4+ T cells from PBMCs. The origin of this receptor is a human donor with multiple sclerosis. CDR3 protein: CASSLILLLAGEIDTQYF. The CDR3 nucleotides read TGCGCCAGCAGCCTCATCCTACTACTAGCGGGAGAAATAGATACGCAGTATTTT.